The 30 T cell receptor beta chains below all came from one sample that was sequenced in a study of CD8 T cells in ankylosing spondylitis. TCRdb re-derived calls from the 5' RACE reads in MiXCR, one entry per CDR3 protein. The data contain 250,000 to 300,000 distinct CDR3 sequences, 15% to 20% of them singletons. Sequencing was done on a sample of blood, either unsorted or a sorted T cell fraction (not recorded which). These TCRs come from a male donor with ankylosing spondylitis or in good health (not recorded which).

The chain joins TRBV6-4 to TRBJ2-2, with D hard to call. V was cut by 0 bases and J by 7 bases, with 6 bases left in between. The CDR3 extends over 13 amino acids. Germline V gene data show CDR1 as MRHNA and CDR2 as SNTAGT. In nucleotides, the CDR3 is TGTGCCAGCAGTGACTCGACTTTCGGGGAGCTGTTTTTT. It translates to CASSDSTFGELFF.

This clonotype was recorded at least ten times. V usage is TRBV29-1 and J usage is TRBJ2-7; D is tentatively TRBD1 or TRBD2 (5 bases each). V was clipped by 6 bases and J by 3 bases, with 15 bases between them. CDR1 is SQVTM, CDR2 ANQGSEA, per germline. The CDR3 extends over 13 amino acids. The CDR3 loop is CSVASGASYEQYF. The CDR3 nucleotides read TGCAGCGTCGCATCCGGGGCCAGCTACGAGCAGTACTTC.

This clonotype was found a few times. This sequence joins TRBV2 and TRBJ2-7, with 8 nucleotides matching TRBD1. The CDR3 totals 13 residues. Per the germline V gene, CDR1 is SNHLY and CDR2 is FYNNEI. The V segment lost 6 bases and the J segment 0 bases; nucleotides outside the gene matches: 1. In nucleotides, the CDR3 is TGTGCCAGCAGGGGACAGGACTCCTACGAGCAGTACTTC. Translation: CASRGQDSYEQYF.

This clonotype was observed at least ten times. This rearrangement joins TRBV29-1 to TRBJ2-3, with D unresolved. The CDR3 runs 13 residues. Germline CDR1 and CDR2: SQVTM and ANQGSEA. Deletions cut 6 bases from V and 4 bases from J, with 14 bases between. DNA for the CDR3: TGCAGCGTGGAGTATGAGGATTCAGATACGCAGTATTTT. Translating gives CSVEYEDSDTQYF.

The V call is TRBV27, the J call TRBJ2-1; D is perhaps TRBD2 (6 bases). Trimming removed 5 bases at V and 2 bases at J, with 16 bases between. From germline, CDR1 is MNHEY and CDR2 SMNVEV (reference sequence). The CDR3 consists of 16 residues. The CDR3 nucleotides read TGTGCCAGCAGTCCGGTAGCGGAACCCACCTACAATGAGCAGTTCTTC. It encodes CASSPVAEPTYNEQFF.

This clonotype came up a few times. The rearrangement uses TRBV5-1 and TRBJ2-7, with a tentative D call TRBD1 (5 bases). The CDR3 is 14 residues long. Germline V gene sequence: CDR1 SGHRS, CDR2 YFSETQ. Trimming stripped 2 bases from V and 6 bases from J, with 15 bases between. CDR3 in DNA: TGCGCCAGCAGCTTCGCAGGGCCTTTCGTCGAGCAGTACTTC. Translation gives CASSFAGPFVEQYF.

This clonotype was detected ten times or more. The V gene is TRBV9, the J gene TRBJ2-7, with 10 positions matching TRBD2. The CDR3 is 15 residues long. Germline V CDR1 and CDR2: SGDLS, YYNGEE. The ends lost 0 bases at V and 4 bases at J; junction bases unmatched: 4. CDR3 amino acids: CASSVAGTSAYEQYF. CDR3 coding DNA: TGTGCCAGCAGCGTAGCTGGGACTAGCGCATACGAGCAGTACTTC.

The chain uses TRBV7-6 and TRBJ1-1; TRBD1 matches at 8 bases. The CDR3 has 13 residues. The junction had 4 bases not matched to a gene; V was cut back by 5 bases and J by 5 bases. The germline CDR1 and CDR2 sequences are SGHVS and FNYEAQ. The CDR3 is CASSPQGVTEAFF. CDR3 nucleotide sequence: TGTGCCAGCAGCCCACAGGGGGTGACTGAAGCTTTCTTT.

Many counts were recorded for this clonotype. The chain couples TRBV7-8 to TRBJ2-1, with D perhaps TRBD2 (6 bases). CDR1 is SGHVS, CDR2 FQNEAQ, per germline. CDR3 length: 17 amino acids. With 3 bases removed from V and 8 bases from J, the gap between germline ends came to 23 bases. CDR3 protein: CASSFYNSGQAYDEQFF. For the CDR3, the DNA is TGTGCCAGCAGCTTCTACAATAGCGGACAAGCGTACGATGAGCAGTTCTTC.

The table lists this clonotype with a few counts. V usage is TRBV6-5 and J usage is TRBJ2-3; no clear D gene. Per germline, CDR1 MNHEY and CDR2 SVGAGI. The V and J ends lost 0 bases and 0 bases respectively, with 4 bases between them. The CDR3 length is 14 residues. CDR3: CASSYSHSTDTQYF. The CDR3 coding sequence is TGTGCCAGCAGTTACTCACATAGCACAGATACGCAGTATTTT.

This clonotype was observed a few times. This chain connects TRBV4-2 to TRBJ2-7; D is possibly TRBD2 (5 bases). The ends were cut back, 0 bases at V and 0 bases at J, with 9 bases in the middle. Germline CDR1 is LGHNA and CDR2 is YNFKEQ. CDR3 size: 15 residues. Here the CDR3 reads CASSQETGSSYEQYF. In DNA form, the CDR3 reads TGTGCCAGCAGCCAAGAGACGGGAAGCTCCTACGAGCAGTACTTC.

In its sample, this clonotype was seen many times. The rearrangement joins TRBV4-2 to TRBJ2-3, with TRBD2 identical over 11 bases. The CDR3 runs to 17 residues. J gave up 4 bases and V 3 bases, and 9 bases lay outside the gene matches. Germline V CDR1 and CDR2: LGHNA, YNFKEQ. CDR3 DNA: TGTGCCAGCAGCCAGGTTACTAGCGGGAGCATCTCAGATACGCAGTATTTT. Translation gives CASSQVTSGSISDTQYF.

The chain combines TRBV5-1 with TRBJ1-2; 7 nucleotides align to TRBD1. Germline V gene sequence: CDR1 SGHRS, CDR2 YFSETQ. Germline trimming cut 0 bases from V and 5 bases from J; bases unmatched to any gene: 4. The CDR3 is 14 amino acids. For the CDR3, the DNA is TGCGCCAGCAGCTTGGAGGACAGGAAGTATGGCTACACCTTC. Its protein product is CASSLEDRKYGYTF. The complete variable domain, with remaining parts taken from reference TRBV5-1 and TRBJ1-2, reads KAGVTQTPRYLIKTRGQQVTLSCSPISGHRSVSWYQQTPGQGLQFLFEYFSETQRNKGNFPGRFSGRQFSNSRSEMNVSTLELGDSALYLCASSLEDRKYGYTFGSGTRLTVV.

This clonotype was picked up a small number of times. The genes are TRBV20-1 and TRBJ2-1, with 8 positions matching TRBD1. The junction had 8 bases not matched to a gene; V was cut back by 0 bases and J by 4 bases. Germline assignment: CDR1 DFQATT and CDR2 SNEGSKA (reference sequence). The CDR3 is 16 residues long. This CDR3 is CSARDKRQGAYNEQFF. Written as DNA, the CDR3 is TGCAGTGCTAGAGATAAAAGGCAGGGGGCTTACAATGAGCAGTTCTTC.

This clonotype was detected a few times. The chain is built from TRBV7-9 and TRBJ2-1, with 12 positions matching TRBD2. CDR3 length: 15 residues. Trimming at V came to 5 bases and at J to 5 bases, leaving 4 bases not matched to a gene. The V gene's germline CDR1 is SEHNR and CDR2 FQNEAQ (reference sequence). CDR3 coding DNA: TGTGCCAGCAGCCTCAGACTAGCGGGAGACAATGAGCAGTTCTTC. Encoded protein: CASSLRLAGDNEQFF.

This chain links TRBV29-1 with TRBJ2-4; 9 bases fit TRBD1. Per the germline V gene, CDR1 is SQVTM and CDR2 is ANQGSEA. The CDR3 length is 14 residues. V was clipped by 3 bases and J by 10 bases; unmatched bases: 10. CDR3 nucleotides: TGCAGCGTTGATCCCACAGGGGGCAAGGCGATTCAGTACTTC. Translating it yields CSVDPTGGKAIQYF.

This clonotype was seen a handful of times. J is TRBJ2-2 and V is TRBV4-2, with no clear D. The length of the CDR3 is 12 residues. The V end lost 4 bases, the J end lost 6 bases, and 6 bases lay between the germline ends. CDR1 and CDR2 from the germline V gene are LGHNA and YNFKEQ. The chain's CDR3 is CASSPLPGELFF. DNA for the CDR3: TGTGCCAGCAGCCCCCTTCCCGGGGAGCTGTTTTTT.

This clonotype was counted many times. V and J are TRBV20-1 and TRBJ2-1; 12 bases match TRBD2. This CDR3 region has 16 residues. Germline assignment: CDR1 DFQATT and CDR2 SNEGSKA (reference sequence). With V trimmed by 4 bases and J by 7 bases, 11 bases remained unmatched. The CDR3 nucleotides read TGCAGTGCTAACGAAGCTAGCGGGAGGGCCGTGAATGAGCAGTTCTTC. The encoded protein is CSANEASGRAVNEQFF.

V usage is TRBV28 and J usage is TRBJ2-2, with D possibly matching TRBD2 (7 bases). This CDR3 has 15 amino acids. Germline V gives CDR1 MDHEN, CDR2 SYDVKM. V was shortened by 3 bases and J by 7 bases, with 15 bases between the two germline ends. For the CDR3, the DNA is TGTGCCAGCAGTTTTGACGTAGGGGGGGTCGGGGAGCTGTTTTTT. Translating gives CASSFDVGGVGELFF.

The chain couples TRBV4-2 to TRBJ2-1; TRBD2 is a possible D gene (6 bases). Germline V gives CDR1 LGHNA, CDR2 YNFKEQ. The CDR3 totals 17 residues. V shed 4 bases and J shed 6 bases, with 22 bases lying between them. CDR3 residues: CASSLGPVEMGGNEQFF. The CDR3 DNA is TGTGCCAGCAGCCTAGGCCCGGTCGAAATGGGGGGCAATGAGCAGTTCTTC.

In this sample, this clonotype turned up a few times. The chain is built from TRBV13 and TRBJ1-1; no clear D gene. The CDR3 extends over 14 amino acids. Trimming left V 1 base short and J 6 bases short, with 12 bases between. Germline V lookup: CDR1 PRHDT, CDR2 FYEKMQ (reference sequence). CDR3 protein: CASSLESVGSEAFF. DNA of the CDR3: TGTGCCAGCAGCTTAGAATCGGTCGGATCTGAAGCTTTCTTT.

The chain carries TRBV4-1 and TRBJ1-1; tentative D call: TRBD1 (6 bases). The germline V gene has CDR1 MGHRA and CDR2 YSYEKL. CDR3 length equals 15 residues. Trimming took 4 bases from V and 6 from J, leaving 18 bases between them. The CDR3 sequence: CASSPLRGGRPEAFF. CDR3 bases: TGCGCCAGCAGCCCTCTGCGGGGGGGCCGCCCTGAAGCTTTCTTT.

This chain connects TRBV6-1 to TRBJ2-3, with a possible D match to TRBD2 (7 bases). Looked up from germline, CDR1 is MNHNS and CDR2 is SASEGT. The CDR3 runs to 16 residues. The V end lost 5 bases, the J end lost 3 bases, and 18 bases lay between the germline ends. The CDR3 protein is CASSRQVASGTDTQYF. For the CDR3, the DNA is TGTGCCAGCAGTAGACAGGTCGCTAGCGGTACAGATACGCAGTATTTT.

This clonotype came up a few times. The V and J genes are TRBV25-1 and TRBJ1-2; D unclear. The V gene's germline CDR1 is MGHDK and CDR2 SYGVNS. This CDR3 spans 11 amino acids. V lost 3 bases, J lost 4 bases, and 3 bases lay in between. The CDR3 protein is CASSDFYGYTF. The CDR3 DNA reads TGTGCCAGCAGTGACTTCTATGGCTACACCTTC.

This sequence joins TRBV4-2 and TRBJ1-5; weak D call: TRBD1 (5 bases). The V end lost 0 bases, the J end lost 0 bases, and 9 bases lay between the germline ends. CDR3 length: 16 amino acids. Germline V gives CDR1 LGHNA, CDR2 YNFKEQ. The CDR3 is CASSQEAGTSNQPQHF. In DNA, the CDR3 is TGTGCCAGCAGCCAAGAGGCAGGGACTAGCAATCAGCCCCAGCATTTT.

The CDR3 is CASSQPTLGLAGETGELFF. The CDR3 bases are TGCGCCAGCAGCCAGCCTACCTTGGGACTAGCGGGAGAAACCGGGGAGCTGTTTTTT. This rearrangement joins TRBV4-1 to TRBJ2-2; 14 nucleotides line up with TRBD2. The CDR3 runs to 19 residues. Germline V gene data show CDR1 as MGHRA and CDR2 as YSYEKL. V dropped 3 bases and J dropped 5; count of bases not matched to a gene: 11.

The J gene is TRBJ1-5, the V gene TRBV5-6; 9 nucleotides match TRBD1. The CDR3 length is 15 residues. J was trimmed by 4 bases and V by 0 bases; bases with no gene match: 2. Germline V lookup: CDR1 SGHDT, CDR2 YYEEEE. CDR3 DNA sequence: TGTGCCAGCAGCTTGGCCGGGACAGGGAATCAGCCCCAGCATTTT. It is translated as CASSLAGTGNQPQHF.

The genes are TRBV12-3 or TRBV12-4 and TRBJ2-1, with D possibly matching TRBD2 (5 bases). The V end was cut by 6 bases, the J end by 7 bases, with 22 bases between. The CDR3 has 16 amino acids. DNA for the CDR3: TGTGCCAGCAGCCTGGCCAAAGTCCCCTCGGGGAATGAGCAGTTCTTC. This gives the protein CASSLAKVPSGNEQFF.

The CDR3 DNA reads as TGTGCCAGCAGCTCCCCGGGGCGAGAGACCCAGTACTTC. Its translation: CASSSPGRETQYF. The J gene is TRBJ2-5, the V gene TRBV7-9; TRBD1 or TRBD2 may be the D gene (5 bases each). Germline loops: CDR1 SEHNR, CDR2 FQNEAQ (reference sequence). The CDR3 is 13 amino acids. V lost 4 bases and J lost 4, with 10 bases in between.

Written as DNA, the CDR3 is TGTGCTAGGGCTAGCGGGCAGGTGCAGTACTTC. Translated, it gives CARASGQVQYF. The rearrangement joins TRBV12-5 to TRBJ2-7; 8 bases agree with TRBD2. The V gene end was trimmed by 9 bases and the J gene end by 9 bases; junction bases not matched to a gene: 7. Germline CDR1 and CDR2: LGHNT and FRNRAP. The CDR3 has 11 residues.